A single sample gave rise to the 7 T cell receptor beta chains below, sequenced in a study of Ad26.COV2.S vaccination and SARS-CoV-2 variants. The treatment denotes: some 20 received Ad26.COV2.S at low or high dose, single or two shots; about 5 received placebo; per-sample allocation not given. Collection of the samples took place on day 63 after the first injection of vaccine or placebo. Profiling relied on immunoSEQ multiplex PCR, and the TCRdb table lists in-frame clones only, not all of them. In the table there are hundreds of thousands of clones, 83% of which are singletons. This material consisted of peripheral blood, taken in a trial of Ad26.COV2.S vaccine versus placebo. Every receptor here comes from a person aged 18-65 years who received the Ad26.COV2.S COVID-19 vaccine or a placebo.

V is TRBV30 and J is TRBJ1-4; D remains ambiguous. CDR1 is GTSNPN, CDR2 SVGIG, per germline (reference sequence). The CDR3 is 11 residues long. Trimming stripped 1 base from V and 5 bases from J, with 2 bases between. The CDR3 spells CAWSGNEKLFF. CDR3 DNA sequence: TGTGCCTGGAGTGGGAATGAAAAACTGTTTTTT.

V is TRBV29-1 and J is TRBJ2-2; unclear D gene. There are 12 residues in the CDR3. V lost 2 bases to trimming and J lost 4 bases, with 5 bases between them. Germline lookup yields CDR1 SQVTM and CDR2 ANQGSEA. This CDR3 reads CSVERVTGELFF. Written as DNA, the CDR3 is TGCAGCGTTGAAAGGGTCACCGGGGAGCTGTTTTTT.

As regards this clone: One junction end does not reproduce the germline sequence, and a read error may be involved. This sequence joins TRBV4-1 and TRBJ2-3; D may be TRBD2 (5 bases). This CDR3 has 15 amino acids. CDR1 and CDR2 (germline): MGHRA, YSYEKL. The CDR3 coding sequence is TGCGCCAGCGGCCAAGATGGCGGGAGCACAGATACGCAGTATTTT. Translating gives CASGQDGGSTDTQYF.

The chain employs TRBV11-2 and TRBJ2-5, with 8 bases fitting TRBD1. V was clipped by 4 bases and J by 2 bases; unmatched bases: 12. CDR1 and CDR2 from the germline V gene are SGHAT and FQNNGV. The CDR3 runs to 17 residues. CDR3 nucleotide sequence: TGTGCCAGCAGCTGGGGCGGGACAGGCCCGTTTCAAGAGACCCAGTACTTC. Amino acids: CASSWGGTGPFQETQYF.

This rearrangement joins TRBV18 to TRBJ1-2, with D tentatively TRBD1 (5 bases). Germline lookup yields CDR1 KGHSH and CDR2 LQKENI. The CDR3 has 13 amino acids. Trimming removed 3 bases from V and 4 bases from J, with 9 bases in between. CDR3 protein: CASSPNQGYGYTF. The CDR3 DNA reads TGTGCCAGCTCACCCAACCAGGGCTATGGCTACACCTTC.

This clone was counted a few times. V and J are TRBV5-5 and TRBJ1-3; D is unresolved. V lost 0 bases, J lost 2 bases, and 9 bases lay in between. CDR1 and CDR2 from the germline V gene are SGHKS and YYEKEE (reference sequence). The CDR3 consists of 15 residues. Here the CDR3 reads CASSLGPRAGNTIYF. Here the CDR3 DNA reads TGTGCCAGCAGCTTGGGACCGCGGGCTGGAAACACCATATATTTT.

This rearrangement joins TRBV27 to TRBJ2-5; unclear D gene. The CDR3 totals 14 residues. The ends were cut back, 5 bases at V and 5 bases at J, with 15 bases in the middle. Germline CDR1 MNHEY, CDR2 SMNVEV (reference sequence). The CDR3 reads CASSMARFRETQYF. CDR3 bases: TGTGCCAGCAGTATGGCCCGGTTCCGCGAGACCCAGTACTTC.